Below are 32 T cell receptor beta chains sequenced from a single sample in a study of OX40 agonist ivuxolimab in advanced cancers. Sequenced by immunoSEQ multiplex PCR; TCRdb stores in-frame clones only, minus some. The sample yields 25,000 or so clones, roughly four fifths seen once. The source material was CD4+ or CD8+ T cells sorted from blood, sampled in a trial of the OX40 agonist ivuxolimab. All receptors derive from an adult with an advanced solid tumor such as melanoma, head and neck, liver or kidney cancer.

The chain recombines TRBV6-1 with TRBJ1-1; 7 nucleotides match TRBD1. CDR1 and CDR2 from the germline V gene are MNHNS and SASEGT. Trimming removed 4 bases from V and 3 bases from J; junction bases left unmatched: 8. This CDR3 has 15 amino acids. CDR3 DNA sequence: TGTGCCAGCAGTGTACAGGGGCGGAAGGACACTGAAGCTTTCTTT. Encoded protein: CASSVQGRKDTEAFF.

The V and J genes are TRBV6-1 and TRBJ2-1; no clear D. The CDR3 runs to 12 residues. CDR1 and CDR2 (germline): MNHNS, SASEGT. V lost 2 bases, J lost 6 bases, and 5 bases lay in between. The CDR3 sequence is CASSEQVNEQFF. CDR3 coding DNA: TGTGCCAGCAGTGAACAGGTCAATGAGCAGTTCTTC.

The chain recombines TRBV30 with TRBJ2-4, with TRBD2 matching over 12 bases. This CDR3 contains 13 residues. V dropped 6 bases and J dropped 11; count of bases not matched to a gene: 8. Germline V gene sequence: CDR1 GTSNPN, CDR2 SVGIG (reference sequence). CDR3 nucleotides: TGTGCCTGCGCTAGCGGGGGGGGAGCGGTTCAGTACTTC. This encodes CACASGGGAVQYF.

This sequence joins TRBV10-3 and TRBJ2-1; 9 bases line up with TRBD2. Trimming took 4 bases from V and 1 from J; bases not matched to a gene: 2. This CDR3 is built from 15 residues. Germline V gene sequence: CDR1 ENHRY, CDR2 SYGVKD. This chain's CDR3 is CAISGSGGSYNEQFF. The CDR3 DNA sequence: TGTGCCATCAGTGGTAGCGGGGGTTCCTACAATGAGCAGTTCTTC.

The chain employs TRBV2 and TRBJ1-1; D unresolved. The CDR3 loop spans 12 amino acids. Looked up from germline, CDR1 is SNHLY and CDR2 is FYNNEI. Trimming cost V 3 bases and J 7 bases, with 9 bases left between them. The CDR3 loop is CASSEESLEAFF. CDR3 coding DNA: TGTGCCAGCAGTGAGGAAAGTCTTGAAGCTTTCTTT.

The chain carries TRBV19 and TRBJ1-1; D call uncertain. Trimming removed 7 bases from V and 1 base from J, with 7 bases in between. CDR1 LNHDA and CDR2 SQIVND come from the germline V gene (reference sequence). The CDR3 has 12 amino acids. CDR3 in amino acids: CASKLPNTEAFF. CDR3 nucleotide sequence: TGTGCCAGTAAACTACCGAACACTGAAGCTTTCTTT.

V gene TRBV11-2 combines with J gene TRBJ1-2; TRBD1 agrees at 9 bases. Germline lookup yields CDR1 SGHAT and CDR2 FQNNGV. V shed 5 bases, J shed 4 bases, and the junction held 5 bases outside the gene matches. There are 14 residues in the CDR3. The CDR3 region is CASSAGTGIYGYTF. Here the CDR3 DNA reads TGTGCCAGCAGCGCAGGGACAGGGATCTATGGCTACACCTTC.

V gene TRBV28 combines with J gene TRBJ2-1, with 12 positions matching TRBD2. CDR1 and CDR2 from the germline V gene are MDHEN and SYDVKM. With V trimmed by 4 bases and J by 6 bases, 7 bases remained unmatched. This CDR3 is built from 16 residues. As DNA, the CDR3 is TGTGCCAGCAGTTGGGGAGGACTAGCGGGGTTCAATGAGCAGTTCTTC. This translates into CASSWGGLAGFNEQFF. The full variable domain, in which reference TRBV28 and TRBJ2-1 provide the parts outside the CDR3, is DVKVTQSSRYLVKRTGEKVFLECVQDMDHENMFWYRQDPGLGLRLIYFSYDVKMKEKGDIPEGYSVSREKKERFSLILESASTNQTSMYLCASSWGGLAGFNEQFFGPGTRLTVL.

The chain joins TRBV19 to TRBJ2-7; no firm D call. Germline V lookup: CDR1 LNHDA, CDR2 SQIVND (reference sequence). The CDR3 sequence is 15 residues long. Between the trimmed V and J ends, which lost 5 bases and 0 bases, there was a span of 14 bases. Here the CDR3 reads CASSSSTRSSYEQYF. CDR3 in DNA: TGTGCCAGTAGTTCCTCGACAAGAAGCTCCTACGAGCAGTACTTC. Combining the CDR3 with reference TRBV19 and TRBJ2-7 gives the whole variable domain DGGITQSPKYLFRKEGQNVTLSCEQNLNHDAMYWYRQDPGQGLRLIYYSQIVNDFQKGDIAEGYSVSREKKESFPLTVTSAQKNPTAFYLCASSSSTRSSYEQYFGPGTRLTVT.

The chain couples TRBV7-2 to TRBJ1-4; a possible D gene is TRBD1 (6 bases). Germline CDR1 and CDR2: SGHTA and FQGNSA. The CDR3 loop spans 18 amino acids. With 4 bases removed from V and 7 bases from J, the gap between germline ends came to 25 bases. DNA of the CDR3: TGTGCCAGCAGCTCCAGACCCCCCGAGGGGGAGGTCCCTGAAAAACTGTTTTTT. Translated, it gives CASSSRPPEGEVPEKLFF.

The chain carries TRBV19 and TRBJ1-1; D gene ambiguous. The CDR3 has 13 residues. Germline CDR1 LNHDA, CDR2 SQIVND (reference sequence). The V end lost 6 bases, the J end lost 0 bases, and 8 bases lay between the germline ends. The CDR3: CASSITVNTEAFF. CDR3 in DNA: TGTGCCAGTAGCATAACGGTGAACACTGAAGCTTTCTTT.

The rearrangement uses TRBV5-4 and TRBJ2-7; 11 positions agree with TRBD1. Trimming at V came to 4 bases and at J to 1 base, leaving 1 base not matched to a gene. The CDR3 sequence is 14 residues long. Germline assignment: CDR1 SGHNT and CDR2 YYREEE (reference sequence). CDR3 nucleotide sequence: TGTGCCAGCAGCGGGGACAGGGGGTCCTACGAGCAGTACTTC. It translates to CASSGDRGSYEQYF.

The CDR3 DNA is TGTGCCAGCAGCCTCCCCACAGATACGCAGTATTTT. This codes for CASSLPTDTQYF. The V call is TRBV5-6, the J call TRBJ2-3; D is unclear. Germline assignment: CDR1 SGHDT and CDR2 YYEEEE. CDR3 length equals 12 residues. V shed 4 bases and J shed 2 bases, with 5 bases lying between them.

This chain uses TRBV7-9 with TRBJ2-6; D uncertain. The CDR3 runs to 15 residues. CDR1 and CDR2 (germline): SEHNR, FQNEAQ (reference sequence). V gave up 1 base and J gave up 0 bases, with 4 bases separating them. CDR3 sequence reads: CASSLVASGANVLTF. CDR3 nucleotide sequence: TGTGCCAGCAGCTTAGTGGCCTCTGGGGCCAACGTCCTGACTTTC.

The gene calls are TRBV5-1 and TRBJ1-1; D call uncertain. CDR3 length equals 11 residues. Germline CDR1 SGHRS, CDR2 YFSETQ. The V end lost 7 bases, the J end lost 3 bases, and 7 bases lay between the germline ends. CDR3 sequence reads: CASVSDTEAFF. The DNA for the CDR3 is TGCGCCAGCGTATCAGACACTGAAGCTTTCTTT.

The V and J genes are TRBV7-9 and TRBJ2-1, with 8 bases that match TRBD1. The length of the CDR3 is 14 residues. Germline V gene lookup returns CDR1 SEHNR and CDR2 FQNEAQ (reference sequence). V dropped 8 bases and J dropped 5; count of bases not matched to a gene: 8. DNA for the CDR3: TGTGCCAGCGGGTTGGGACAGGCCAACAATGAGCAGTTCTTC. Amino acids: CASGLGQANNEQFF.

As DNA, the CDR3 is TGTGCCAGCATTGTGAATATAGGGTCGTATTCACCCCTCCACTTT. Translation gives CASIVNIGSYSPLHF. J is TRBJ1-6 and V is TRBV6-1; D uncertain. The V end was cut by 7 bases, the J end by 8 bases, with 18 bases between. The CDR3 is made up of 15 amino acids. Germline loops: CDR1 MNHNS, CDR2 SASEGT.

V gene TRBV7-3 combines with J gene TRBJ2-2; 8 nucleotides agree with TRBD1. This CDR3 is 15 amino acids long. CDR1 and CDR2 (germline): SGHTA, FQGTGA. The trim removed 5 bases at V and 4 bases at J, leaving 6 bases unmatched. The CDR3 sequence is CASSPTGTGTGELFF. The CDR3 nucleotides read TGTGCCAGCAGCCCGACCGGGACAGGCACCGGGGAGCTGTTTTTT.

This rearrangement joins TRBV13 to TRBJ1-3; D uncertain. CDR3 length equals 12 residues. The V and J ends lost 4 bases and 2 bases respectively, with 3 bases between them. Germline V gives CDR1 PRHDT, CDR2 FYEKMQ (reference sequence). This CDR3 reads CASSSPGNTIYF. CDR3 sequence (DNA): TGTGCCAGCAGCTCCCCTGGAAACACCATATATTTT.

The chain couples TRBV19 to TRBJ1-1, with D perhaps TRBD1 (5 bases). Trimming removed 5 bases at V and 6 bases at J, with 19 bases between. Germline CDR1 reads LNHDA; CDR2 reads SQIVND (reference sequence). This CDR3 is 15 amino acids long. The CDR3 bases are TGTGCCAGTAGTTGGGGCGGACGTGGGTCTCCTGAAGCTTTCTTT. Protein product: CASSWGGRGSPEAFF.

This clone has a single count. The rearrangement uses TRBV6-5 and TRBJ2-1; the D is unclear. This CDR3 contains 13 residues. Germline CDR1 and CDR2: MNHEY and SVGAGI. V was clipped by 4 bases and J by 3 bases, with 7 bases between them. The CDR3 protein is CASSFGRYNEQFF. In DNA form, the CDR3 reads TGTGCCAGCAGTTTCGGCCGCTACAATGAGCAGTTCTTC.

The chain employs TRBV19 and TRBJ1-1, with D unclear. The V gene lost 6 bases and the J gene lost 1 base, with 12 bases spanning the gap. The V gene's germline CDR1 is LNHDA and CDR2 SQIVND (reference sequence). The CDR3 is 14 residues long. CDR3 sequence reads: CASSWGGRNTEAFF. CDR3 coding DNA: TGTGCCAGTAGCTGGGGAGGGCGGAACACTGAAGCTTTCTTT.

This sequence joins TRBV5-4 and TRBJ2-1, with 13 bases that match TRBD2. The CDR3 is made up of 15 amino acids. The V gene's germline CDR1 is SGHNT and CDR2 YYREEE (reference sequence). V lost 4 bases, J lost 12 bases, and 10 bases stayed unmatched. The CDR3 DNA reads TGTGCCAGCAGCCCAAGACTAGCGGGGGGCGCCCGGCAGTTCTTC. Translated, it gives CASSPRLAGGARQFF.

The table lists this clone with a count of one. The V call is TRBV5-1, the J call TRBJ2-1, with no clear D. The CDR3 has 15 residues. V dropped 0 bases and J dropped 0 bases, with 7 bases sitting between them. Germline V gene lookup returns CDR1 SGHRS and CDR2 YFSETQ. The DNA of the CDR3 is TGCGCCAGCAGCTTGGGGCAGAGCTCCTACAATGAGCAGTTCTTC. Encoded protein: CASSLGQSSYNEQFF.

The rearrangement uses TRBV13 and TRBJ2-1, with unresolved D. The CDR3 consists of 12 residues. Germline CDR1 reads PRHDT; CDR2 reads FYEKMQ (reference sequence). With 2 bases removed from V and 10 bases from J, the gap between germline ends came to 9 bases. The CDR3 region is CASSLFTSEQFF. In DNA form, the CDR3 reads TGTGCCAGCAGCTTATTCACGAGCGAGCAGTTCTTC.

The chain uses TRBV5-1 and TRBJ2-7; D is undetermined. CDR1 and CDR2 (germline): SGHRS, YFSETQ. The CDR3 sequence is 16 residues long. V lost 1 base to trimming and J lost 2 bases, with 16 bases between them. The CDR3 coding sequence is TGCGCCAGCAGCTTGAACTCGGGTCCCGGTCCCTACGAGCAGTACTTC. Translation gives CASSLNSGPGPYEQYF.

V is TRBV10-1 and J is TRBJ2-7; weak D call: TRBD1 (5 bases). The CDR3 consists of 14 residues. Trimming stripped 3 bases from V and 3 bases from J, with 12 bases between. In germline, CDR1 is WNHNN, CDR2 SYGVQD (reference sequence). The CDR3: CASSESGSFYEQYF. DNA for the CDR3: TGCGCCAGCAGTGAATCAGGGTCCTTCTACGAGCAGTACTTC.

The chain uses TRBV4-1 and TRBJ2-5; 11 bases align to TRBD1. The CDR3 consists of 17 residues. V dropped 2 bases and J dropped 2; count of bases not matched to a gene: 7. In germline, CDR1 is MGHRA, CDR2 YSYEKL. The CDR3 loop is CASSQSGTGGGQETQYF. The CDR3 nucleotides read TGCGCCAGCAGCCAATCAGGGACAGGGGGAGGACAAGAGACCCAGTACTTC.

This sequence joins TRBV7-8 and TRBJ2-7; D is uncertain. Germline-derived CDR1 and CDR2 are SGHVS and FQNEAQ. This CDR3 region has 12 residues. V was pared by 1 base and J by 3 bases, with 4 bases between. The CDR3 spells CASSLGSYEQYF. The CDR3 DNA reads TGTGCCAGCAGCTTAGGAAGCTACGAGCAGTACTTC.

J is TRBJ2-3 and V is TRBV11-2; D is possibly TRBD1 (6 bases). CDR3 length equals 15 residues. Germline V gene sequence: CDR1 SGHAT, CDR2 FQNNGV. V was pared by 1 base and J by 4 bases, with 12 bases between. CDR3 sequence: CASSLVGAGADTQYF. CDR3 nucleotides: TGTGCCAGCAGCTTAGTGGGGGCAGGTGCAGATACGCAGTATTTT.

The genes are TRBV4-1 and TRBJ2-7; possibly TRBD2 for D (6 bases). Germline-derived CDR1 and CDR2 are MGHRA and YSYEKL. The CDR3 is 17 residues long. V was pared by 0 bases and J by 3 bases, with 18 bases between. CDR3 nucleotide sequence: TGCGCCAGCAGCCAAGATTCGGGACCCGGGGGTCTCTACGAGCAGTACTTC. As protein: CASSQDSGPGGLYEQYF.

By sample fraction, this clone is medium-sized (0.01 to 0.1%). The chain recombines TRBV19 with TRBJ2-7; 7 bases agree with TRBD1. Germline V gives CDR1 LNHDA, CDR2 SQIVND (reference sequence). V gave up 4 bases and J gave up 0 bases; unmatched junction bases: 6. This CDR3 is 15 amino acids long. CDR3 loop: CASSNWTGDSYEQYF. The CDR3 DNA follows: TGTGCCAGTAGTAATTGGACAGGTGACTCCTACGAGCAGTACTTC.